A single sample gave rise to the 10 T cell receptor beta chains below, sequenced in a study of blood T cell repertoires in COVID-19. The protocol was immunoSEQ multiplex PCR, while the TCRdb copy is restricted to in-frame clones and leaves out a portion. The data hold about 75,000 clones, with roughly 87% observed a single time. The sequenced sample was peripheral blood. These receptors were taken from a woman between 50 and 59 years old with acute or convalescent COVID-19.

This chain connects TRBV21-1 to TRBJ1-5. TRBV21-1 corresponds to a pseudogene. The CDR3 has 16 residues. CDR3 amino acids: CASSKWYCDSNQPQHF. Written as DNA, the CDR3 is TGTGCCAGCAGCAAATGGTATTGCGATAGCAATCAGCCCCAGCATTTT.

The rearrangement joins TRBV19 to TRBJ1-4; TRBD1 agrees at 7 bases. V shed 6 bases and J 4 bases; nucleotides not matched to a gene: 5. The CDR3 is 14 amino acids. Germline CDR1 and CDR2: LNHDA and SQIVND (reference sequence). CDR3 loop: CASRRQGVNEKLFF. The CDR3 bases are TGTGCCAGTAGAAGACAGGGTGTTAATGAAAAACTGTTTTTT.

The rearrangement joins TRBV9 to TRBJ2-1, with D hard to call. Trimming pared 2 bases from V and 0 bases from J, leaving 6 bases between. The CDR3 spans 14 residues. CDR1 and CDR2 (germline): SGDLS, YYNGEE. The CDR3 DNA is TGTGCCAGCAGCGTCTTTAGCTCCTACAATGAGCAGTTCTTC. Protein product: CASSVFSSYNEQFF.

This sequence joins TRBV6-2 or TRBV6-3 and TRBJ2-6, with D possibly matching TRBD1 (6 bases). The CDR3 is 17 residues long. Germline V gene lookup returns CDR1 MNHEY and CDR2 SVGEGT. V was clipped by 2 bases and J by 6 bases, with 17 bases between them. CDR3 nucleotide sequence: TGTGCCAGCAGTTACCCGCGTATAGGACAGTCGGCCAACGTCCTGACTTTC. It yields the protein CASSYPRIGQSANVLTF.

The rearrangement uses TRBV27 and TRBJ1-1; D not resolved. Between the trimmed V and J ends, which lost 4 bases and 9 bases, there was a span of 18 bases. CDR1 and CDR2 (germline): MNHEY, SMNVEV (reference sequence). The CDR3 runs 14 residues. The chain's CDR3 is CASSSAYASIKAFF. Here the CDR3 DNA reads TGTGCCAGCAGTTCGGCCTACGCTAGTATTAAAGCTTTCTTT.

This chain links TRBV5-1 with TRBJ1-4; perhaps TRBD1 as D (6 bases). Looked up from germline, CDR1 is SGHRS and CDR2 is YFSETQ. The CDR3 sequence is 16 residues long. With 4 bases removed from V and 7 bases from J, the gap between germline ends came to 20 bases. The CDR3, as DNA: TGCGCCAGCAGCCCTGACCCGGCAGGGGTGGGTGAAAAACTGTTTTTT. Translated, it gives CASSPDPAGVGEKLFF.

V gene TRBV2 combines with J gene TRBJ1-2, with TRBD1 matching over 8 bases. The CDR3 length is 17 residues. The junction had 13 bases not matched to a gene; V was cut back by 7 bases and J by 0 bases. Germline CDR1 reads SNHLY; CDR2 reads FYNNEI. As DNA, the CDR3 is TGTGCCAGCACCCTAAGCGTCAGGGGGCTCTCTAACTATGGCTACACCTTC. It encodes CASTLSVRGLSNYGYTF.

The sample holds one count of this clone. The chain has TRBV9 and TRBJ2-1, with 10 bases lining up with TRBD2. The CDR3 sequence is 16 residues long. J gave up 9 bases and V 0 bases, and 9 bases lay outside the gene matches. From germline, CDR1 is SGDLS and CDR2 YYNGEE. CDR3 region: CASSVGYLAGAGEQFF. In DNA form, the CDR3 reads TGTGCCAGCAGCGTAGGATATCTAGCGGGAGCGGGTGAGCAGTTCTTC.

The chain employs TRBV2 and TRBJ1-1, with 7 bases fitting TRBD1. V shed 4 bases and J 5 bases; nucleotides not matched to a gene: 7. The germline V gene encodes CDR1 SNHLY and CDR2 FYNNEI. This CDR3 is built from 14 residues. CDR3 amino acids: CASSGDRVGTEAFF. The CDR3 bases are TGTGCCAGCAGTGGCGACAGGGTTGGGACTGAAGCTTTCTTT. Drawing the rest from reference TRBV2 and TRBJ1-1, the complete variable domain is EPEVTQTPSHQVTQMGQEVILRCVPISNHLYFYWYRQILGQKVEFLVSFYNNEISEKSEIFDDQFSVERPDGSNFTLKIRSTKLEDSAMYFCASSGDRVGTEAFFGQGTRLTVV.

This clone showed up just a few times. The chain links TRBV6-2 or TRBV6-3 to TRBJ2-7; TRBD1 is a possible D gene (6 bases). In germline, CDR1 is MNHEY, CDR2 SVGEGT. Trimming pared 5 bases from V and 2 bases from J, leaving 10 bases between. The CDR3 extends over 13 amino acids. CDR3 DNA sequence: TGTGCCAGCAGTACGGGACAACCCTACGAGCAGTACTTC. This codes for CASSTGQPYEQYF.